This T cell receptor (beta chain) was identified in a study of cytomegalovirus exposure and HLA in healthy donors. Study as a whole: Falling in the Caucasian-associated ancestry cluster were approximately 86% of under 450 genotyped donors.

In the case of this clone: The antigen is undetermined.

Germline V gives CDR1 LGHNA, CDR2 YNFKEQ. V shed 4 bases and J 3 bases; nucleotides not matched to a gene: 12. This CDR3 has 17 amino acids. Study results and caveats: The majority of TCR sequences were rare, yet some public TCRs appeared in many donors.

The PCR ran on 60 Vbeta and 13 Jbeta primers. Original processing notes: Tens of millions of unique TCR beta chains, 10 million to 14 million shared, were counted in a later analysis. Produced via immunoSEQ multiplex PCR; TCRdb's table is partial and in-frame only. The DNA was the basis for D and trimming; V, J and clone size are from that table. The repertoire holds 100,000 or so clones, with 75% to 85% as singletons. Though nominally healthy at sampling, donors likely had unrecorded immune exposures. Sequenced input: PBMCs. The receptor's source is a woman between 45 and 60 years old in good health and CMV-seropositive. The V and J genes are TRBV4-2 and TRBJ1-3; TRBD1 matches at 7 bases. CDR3 in amino acids: CASSPLDTGVGGNTIYF. The CDR3 coding sequence is TGTGCCAGCAGCCCGCTCGACACAGGGGTGGGTGGAAACACCATATATTTT.